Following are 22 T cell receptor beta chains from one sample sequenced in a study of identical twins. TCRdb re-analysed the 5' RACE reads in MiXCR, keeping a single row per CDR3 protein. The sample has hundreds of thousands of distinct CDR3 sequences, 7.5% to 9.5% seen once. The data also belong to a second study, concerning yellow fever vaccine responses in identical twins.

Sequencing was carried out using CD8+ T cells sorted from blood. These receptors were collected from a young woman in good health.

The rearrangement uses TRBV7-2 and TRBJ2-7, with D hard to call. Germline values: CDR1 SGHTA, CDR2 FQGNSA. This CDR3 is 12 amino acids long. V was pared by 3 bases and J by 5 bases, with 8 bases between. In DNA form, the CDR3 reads TGTGCCAGCAGCTTTGCAAGTGACGAGCAGTACTTC. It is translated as CASSFASDEQYF. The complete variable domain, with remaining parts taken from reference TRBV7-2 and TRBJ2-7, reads GAGVSQSPSNKVTEKGKDVELRCDPISGHTALYWYRQSLGQGLEFLIYFQGNSAPDKSGLPSDRFSAERTGGSVSTLTIQRTQQEDSAVYLCASSFASDEQYFGPGTRLTVT.

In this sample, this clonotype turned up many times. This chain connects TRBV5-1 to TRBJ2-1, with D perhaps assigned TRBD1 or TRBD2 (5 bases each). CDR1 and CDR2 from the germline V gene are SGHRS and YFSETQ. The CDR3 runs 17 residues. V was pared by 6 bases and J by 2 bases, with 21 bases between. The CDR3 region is CASNPGAGGLPYNEQFF. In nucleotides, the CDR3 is TGCGCCAGCAACCCCGGGGCCGGCGGACTTCCCTACAATGAGCAGTTCTTC.

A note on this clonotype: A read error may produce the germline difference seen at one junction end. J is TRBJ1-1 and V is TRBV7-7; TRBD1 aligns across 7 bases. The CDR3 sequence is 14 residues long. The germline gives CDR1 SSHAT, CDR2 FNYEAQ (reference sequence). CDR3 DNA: TGTGCTAGCAGACCCAAACAGGGGTGCACTGAAGCTTTCTTT. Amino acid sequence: CASRPKQGCTEAFF.

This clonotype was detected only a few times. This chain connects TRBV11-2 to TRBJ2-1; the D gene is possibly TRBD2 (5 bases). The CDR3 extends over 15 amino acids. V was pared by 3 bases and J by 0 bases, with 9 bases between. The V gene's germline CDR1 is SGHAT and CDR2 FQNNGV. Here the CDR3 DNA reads TGTGCCAGCAGCTTTGGGGAGAGCTCCTACAATGAGCAGTTCTTC. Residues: CASSFGESSYNEQFF.

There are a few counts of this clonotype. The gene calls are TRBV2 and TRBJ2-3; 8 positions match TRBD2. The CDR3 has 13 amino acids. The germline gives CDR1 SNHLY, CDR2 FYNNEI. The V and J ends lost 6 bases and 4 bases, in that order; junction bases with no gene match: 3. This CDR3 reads CASRAGLADTQYF. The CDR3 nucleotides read TGTGCCAGCAGAGCGGGACTAGCAGATACGCAGTATTTT. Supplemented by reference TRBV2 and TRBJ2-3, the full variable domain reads EPEVTQTPSHQVTQMGQEVILRCVPISNHLYFYWYRQILGQKVEFLVSFYNNEISEKSEIFDDQFSVERPDGSNFTLKIRSTKLEDSAMYFCASRAGLADTQYFGPGTRLTVL.

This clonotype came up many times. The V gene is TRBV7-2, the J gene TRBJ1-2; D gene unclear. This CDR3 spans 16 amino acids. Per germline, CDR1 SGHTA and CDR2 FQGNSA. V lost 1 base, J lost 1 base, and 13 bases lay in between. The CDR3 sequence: CASSLVTTSFNYGYTF. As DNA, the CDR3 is TGTGCCAGCAGCTTAGTGACGACCTCTTTTAACTATGGCTACACCTTC.

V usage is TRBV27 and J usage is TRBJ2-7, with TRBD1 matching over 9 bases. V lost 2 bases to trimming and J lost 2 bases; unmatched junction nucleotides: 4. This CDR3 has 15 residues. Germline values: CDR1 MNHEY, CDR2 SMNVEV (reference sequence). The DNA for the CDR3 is TGTGCCAGCAGTTTAATAAGGGACAGGGCCTACGAGCAGTACTTC. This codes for CASSLIRDRAYEQYF.

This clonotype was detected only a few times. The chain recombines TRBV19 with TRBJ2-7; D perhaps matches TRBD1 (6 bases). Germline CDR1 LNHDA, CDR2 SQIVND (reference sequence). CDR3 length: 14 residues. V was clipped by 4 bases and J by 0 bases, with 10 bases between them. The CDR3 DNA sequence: TGTGCCAGTAGTACAACAGGGATCTCCTACGAGCAGTACTTC. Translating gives CASSTTGISYEQYF.

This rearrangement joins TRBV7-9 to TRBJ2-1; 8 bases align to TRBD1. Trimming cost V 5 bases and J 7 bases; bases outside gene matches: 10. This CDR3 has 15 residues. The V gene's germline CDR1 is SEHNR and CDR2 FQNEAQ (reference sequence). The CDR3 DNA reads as TGTGCCAGCAGCCCCGGAGGACAGGGTTGGAATGAGCAGTTCTTC. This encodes CASSPGGQGWNEQFF.

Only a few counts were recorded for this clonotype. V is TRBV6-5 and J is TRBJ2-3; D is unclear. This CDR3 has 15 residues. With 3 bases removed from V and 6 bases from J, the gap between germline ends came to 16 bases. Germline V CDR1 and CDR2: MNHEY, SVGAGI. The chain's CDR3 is CASSYEVSSRDTQYF. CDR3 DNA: TGTGCCAGCAGTTATGAGGTGTCGTCGAGGGATACGCAGTATTTT.

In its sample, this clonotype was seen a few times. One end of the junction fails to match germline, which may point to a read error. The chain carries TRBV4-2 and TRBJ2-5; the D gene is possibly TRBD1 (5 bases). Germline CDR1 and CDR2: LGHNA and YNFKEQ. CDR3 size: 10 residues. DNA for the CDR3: TGTGCCAGCAGCCAAGATGGGGCACCTTTC. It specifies CASSQDGAPF.

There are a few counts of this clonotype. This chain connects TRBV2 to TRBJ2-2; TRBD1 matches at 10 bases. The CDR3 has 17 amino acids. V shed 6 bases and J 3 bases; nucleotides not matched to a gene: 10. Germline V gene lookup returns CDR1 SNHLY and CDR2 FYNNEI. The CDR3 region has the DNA TGTGCCAGCAGCCACTCAATGACAGGGGGCTACACCGGGGAGCTGTTTTTT. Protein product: CASSHSMTGGYTGELFF.

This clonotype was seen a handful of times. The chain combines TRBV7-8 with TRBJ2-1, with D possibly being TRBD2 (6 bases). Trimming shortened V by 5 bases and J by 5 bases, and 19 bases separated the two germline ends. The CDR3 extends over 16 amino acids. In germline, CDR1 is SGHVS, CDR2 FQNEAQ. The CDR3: CASSNPRDFPDNEQFF. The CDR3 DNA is TGTGCCAGCAGCAACCCCCGGGACTTCCCTGACAATGAGCAGTTCTTC.

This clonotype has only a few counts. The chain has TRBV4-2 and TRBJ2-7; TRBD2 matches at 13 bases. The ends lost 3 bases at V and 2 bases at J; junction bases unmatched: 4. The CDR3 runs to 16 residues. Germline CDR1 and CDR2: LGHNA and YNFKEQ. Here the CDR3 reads CASSQMGLAGTYEQYF. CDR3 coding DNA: TGTGCCAGCAGCCAGATGGGACTAGCGGGAACCTACGAGCAGTACTTC.

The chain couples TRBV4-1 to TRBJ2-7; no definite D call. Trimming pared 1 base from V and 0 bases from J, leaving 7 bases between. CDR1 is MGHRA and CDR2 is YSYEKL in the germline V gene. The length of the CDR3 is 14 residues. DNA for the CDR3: TGCGCCAGCAGCCAAGGACACGACTCCTACGAGCAGTACTTC. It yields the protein CASSQGHDSYEQYF.

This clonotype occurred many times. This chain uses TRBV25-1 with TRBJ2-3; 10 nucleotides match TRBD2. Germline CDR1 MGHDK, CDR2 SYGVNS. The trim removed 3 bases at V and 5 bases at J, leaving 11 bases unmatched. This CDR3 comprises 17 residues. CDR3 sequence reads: CASSETGVAGGRDTQYF. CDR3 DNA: TGTGCCAGCAGTGAGACTGGAGTAGCGGGAGGCAGAGATACGCAGTATTTT.

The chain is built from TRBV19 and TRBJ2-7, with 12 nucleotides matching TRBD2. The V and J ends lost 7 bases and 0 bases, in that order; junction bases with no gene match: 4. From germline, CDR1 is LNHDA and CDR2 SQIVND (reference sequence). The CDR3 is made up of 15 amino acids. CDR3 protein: CASTVTSGSSYEQYF. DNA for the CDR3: TGTGCCAGTACCGTGACTAGCGGGAGCTCCTACGAGCAGTACTTC.

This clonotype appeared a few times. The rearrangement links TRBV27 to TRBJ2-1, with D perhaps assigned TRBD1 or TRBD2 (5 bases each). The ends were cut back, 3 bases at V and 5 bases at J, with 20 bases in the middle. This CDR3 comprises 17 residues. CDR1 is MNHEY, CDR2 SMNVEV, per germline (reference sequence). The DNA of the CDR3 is TGTGCCAGCAGTTTTGGAAGGGGATATAGGGAGCACAATGAGCAGTTCTTC. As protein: CASSFGRGYREHNEQFF.

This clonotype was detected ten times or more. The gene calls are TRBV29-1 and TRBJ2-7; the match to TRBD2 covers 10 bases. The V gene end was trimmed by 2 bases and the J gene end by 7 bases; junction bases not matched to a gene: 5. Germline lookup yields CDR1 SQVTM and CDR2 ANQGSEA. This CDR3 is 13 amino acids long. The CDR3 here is CSVERLAGEEQYF. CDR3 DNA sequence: TGCAGCGTTGAAAGGCTAGCGGGAGAGGAGCAGTACTTC.

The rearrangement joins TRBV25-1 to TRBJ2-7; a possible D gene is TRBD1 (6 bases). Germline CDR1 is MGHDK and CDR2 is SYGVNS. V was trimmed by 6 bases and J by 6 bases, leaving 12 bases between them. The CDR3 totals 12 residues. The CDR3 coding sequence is TGTGCCAGCAGCGCTGGGACATTCGAGCAGTACTTC. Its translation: CASSAGTFEQYF.

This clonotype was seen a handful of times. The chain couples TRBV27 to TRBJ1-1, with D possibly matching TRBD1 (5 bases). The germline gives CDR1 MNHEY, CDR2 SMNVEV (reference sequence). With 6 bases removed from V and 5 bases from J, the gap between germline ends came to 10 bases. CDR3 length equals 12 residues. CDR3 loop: CASRAGWTEAFF. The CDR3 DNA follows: TGTGCCAGCAGGGCAGGGTGGACTGAAGCTTTCTTT.

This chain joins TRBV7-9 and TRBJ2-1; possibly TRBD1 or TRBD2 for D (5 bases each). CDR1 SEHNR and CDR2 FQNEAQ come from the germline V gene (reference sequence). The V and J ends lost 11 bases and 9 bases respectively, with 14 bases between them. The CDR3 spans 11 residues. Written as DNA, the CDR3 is TGTGCCGGCATGATTGGGGGTGAGCAGTTCTTC. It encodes CAGMIGGEQFF.